Below are 11 T cell receptor beta chains sequenced from a single sample in a study of blood T cell repertoires in COVID-19. TCRdb keeps only in-frame clones here, not all; method: immunoSEQ multiplex PCR. This sample has around 280,000 clones, with 87% found just once. Source material: PBMCs or T cells enriched from blood (not recorded which). These receptors were taken from a woman between 40 and 50 years old who had recovered from COVID-19.

This clone was seen a single time. The genes are TRBV11-2 and TRBJ1-2, with D uncertain. This CDR3 is built from 14 residues. V gave up 5 bases and J gave up 4 bases, with 14 bases separating them. Germline V gene lookup returns CDR1 SGHAT and CDR2 FQNNGV. CDR3 loop: CASSPPGGGYGYTF. CDR3 coding DNA: TGTGCCAGCAGCCCCCCGGGAGGTGGCTATGGCTACACCTTC.

This chain connects TRBV7-2 to TRBJ2-4; the D gene is possibly TRBD2 (6 bases). Germline CDR1 reads SGHTA; CDR2 reads FQGNSA. V lost 5 bases, J lost 9 bases, and 17 bases lay in between. The CDR3 extends over 14 amino acids. The CDR3 nucleotides read TGTGCCAGCAGCGAAGTCTTCGGGAGCTCCATTCAGTACTTC. Translated: CASSEVFGSSIQYF. The full variable domain, with the rest looked up from reference TRBV7-2 and TRBJ2-4, is GAGVSQSPSNKVTEKGKDVELRCDPISGHTALYWYRQSLGQGLEFLIYFQGNSAPDKSGLPSDRFSAERTGGSVSTLTIQRTQQEDSAVYLCASSEVFGSSIQYFGAGTRLSVL.

This clone was detected only a few times. J is TRBJ2-7 and V is TRBV27; TRBD2 matches 10 bases. The CDR3 spans 16 residues. V trimming: 3 bases; J trimming: 3 bases; junction bases outside the gene matches: 8. The germline V gene has CDR1 MNHEY and CDR2 SMNVEV (reference sequence). The CDR3 sequence is CASSFLAGDGVYEQYF. Written as DNA, the CDR3 is TGTGCCAGCAGTTTCCTAGCGGGAGATGGGGTCTACGAGCAGTACTTC.

This clone has only a few counts. The genes are TRBV4-2 and TRBJ1-2; 10 positions match TRBD1. The CDR3 sequence is 17 residues long. Germline CDR1 and CDR2: LGHNA and YNFKEQ. The ends lost 3 bases at V and 7 bases at J; junction bases unmatched: 14. This CDR3 reads CASSQGDSGTGDGGYTF. DNA for the CDR3: TGTGCCAGCAGCCAGGGGGACTCCGGGACAGGGGACGGTGGCTACACCTTC.

J is TRBJ1-1 and V is TRBV7-9, with 8 bases identical to TRBD1. CDR1 is SEHNR, CDR2 FQNEAQ, per germline (reference sequence). V shed 7 bases, J shed 3 bases, and the junction held 13 bases outside the gene matches. The CDR3 is made up of 16 amino acids. This CDR3 reads CASTNDRGKGDTEAFF. The CDR3 bases are TGTGCCAGCACGAACGACAGGGGCAAGGGGGACACTGAAGCTTTCTTT.

This chain uses TRBV28 with TRBJ2-6; a possible D gene is TRBD1 (7 bases). This CDR3 spans 17 amino acids. Germline values: CDR1 MDHEN, CDR2 SYDVKM. The V end was cut by 7 bases, the J end by 0 bases, with 16 bases between. The chain's CDR3 is CASNDRAGRSGANVLTF. The CDR3 DNA sequence: TGTGCCAGCAACGACAGGGCGGGGCGCTCTGGGGCCAACGTCCTGACTTTC.

The chain couples TRBV7-2 to TRBJ2-3, with D possibly matching TRBD1 (6 bases). Trimming stripped 2 bases from V and 0 bases from J, with 9 bases between. Germline lookup yields CDR1 SGHTA and CDR2 FQGNSA. The CDR3 is 15 residues long. The CDR3, as DNA: TGTGCCAGCAGCTTACTGGGGGCTAGCACAGATACGCAGTATTTT. Translating gives CASSLLGASTDTQYF.

The count of this clone is one. This same CDR3 is encoded by further DNA sequences in the sample. The chain uses TRBV7-2 and TRBJ2-7; 10 bases line up with TRBD2. The ends lost 1 base at V and 2 bases at J; junction bases unmatched: 2. This CDR3 has 15 residues. Per germline, CDR1 SGHTA and CDR2 FQGNSA. DNA of the CDR3: TGTGCCAGCAGCTTAGGCCTAGCGGGGGCCTACGAGCAGTACTTC. This sequence encodes CASSLGLAGAYEQYF. Filled out from reference TRBV7-2 and TRBJ2-7, the complete variable domain reads GAGVSQSPSNKVTEKGKDVELRCDPISGHTALYWYRQSLGQGLEFLIYFQGNSAPDKSGLPSDRFSAERTGGSVSTLTIQRTQQEDSAVYLCASSLGLAGAYEQYFGPGTRLTVT.

This chain joins TRBV7-9 and TRBJ1-2; a possible D gene is TRBD1 (5 bases). The germline V gene has CDR1 SEHNR and CDR2 FQNEAQ (reference sequence). The CDR3 is 13 amino acids. Trimming removed 5 bases from V and 8 bases from J, with 15 bases in between. The CDR3 loop is CASSRDRAWGYTF. CDR3 DNA: TGTGCCAGCAGCCGCGACAGAGCATGGGGCTACACCTTC.

The V call is TRBV15, the J call TRBJ2-3; TRBD1 matches at 8 bases. V lost 5 bases to trimming and J lost 2 bases; unmatched junction nucleotides: 6. The CDR3 sequence is 15 residues long. Per the germline V gene, CDR1 is LNHNV and CDR2 is YYDKDF (reference sequence). The CDR3 DNA reads as TGTGCCACCAGCCGGCCGGGACAGGCCACAGATACGCAGTATTTT. This translates into CATSRPGQATDTQYF.

This sequence joins TRBV6-1 and TRBJ1-5; D is perhaps TRBD1 (5 bases). Trimming took off 1 base at V and 9 bases at J, with 13 bases between the two ends. This CDR3 has 14 residues. CDR1 is MNHNS, CDR2 SASEGT, per germline. CDR3 protein: CASSEGGPSRPQHF. CDR3 bases: TGTGCCAGCAGTGAAGGGGGCCCGTCTCGGCCCCAGCATTTT.